The clone carrying this TCR beta chain has just a few counts. Germline CDR1 MNHEY, CDR2 SMNVEV (reference sequence). The CDR3 sequence is 13 residues long. V was pared by 10 bases and J by 0 bases, with 6 bases of the junction left unmatched. These data are taken from a study of early T cells in non-severe SARS-CoV-2 infection. Unique molecular identifiers tagged individual cDNA molecules. TCRdb used MiXCR to reprocess the 5' RACE reads, holding one entry per CDR3 protein. The sample contains fewer than 50,000 distinct CDR3 sequences, around 6.8% of which appear only once. The sequence was collected from an adult who was a healthcare worker with PCR-confirmed SARS-CoV-2 infection or an uninfected control (not recorded which). This chain connects TRBV27 to TRBJ2-7, with 7 positions matching TRBD2. Source material: whole blood. CDR3 protein: CAIRPGGSYEQYF. CDR3 bases: TGTGCCATCCGCCCGGGAGGCTCCTACGAGCAGTACTTC.